The 5 T cell receptor beta chains below come from one sample, sequenced in a study of radiation and T cells in renal cell carcinoma. Treatment specified: treatment-naive control, cytoreductive nephrectomy. Assay used: immunoSEQ multiplex PCR; TCRdb lists only in-frame clones, some missing. Of about 15,000 clones detected, around two thirds appear once; the ten largest clones hold approximately 15%. The source was tumor tissue, collected from a patient whose treatment was nephrectomy without radiotherapy. These receptors all come from a man between 60 and 75 years old with renal cell carcinoma.

The chain links TRBV7-6 to TRBJ2-4, with D possibly being TRBD2 (5 bases). Trimming stripped 3 bases from V and 9 bases from J, with 9 bases between. The CDR3 runs to 12 residues. From germline, CDR1 is SGHVS and CDR2 FNYEAQ. In DNA, the CDR3 is TGTGCCAGCAGCTTCCCAGAGGGCATTCAGTACTTC. It is translated as CASSFPEGIQYF.

V gene TRBV7-6 combines with J gene TRBJ1-1, with TRBD1 matching 7 bases. The CDR3 is 15 amino acids. Trimming at V came to 5 bases and at J to 0 bases, leaving 6 bases not matched to a gene. Germline-derived CDR1 and CDR2 are SGHVS and FNYEAQ. CDR3 nucleotide sequence: TGTGCCAGCAGCGCGATGACAGGGATGAACACTGAAGCTTTCTTT. Amino acids: CASSAMTGMNTEAFF.

V gene TRBV5-5 combines with J gene TRBJ2-3; possibly TRBD2 for D (5 bases). The CDR3 sequence is 17 residues long. Germline lookup yields CDR1 SGHKS and CDR2 YYEKEE (reference sequence). V shed 0 bases and J shed 0 bases, with 14 bases lying between them. This CDR3 reads CASSLDPTGLSTDTQYF. The CDR3 bases are TGTGCCAGCAGCTTGGATCCGACGGGGTTAAGCACAGATACGCAGTATTTT.

This clone came up a few times. V usage is TRBV28 and J usage is TRBJ1-5, with D perhaps matching TRBD1 (5 bases). The CDR3 runs to 15 residues. CDR1 and CDR2 (germline): MDHEN, SYDVKM. V dropped 1 base and J dropped 6 bases, with 13 bases sitting between them. The CDR3 here is CASSLSAGLSQPQHF. Written as DNA, the CDR3 is TGTGCCAGCAGTTTATCGGCAGGGTTAAGTCAGCCCCAGCATTTT. The complete variable domain, with remaining parts taken from reference TRBV28 and TRBJ1-5, reads DVKVTQSSRYLVKRTGEKVFLECVQDMDHENMFWYRQDPGLGLRLIYFSYDVKMKEKGDIPEGYSVSREKKERFSLILESASTNQTSMYLCASSLSAGLSQPQHFGDGTRLSIL.

This chain uses TRBV27 with TRBJ1-1; D perhaps matches TRBD1 (6 bases). V was trimmed by 0 bases and J by 4 bases, leaving 9 bases between them. The CDR3 sequence is 14 residues long. The germline V gene encodes CDR1 MNHEY and CDR2 SMNVEV (reference sequence). DNA for the CDR3: TGTGCCAGCAGTTTATCAGGGGGAACCACTGAAGCTTTCTTT. Its translation: CASSLSGGTTEAFF.